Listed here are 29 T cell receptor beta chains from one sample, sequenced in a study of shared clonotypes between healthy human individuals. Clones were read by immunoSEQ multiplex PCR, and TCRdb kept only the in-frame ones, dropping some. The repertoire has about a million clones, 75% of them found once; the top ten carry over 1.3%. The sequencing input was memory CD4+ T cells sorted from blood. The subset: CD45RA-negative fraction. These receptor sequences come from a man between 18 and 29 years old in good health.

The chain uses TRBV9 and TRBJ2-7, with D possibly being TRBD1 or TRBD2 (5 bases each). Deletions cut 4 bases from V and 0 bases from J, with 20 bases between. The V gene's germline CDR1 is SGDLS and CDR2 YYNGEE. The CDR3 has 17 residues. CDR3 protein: CASSPPPSGPSSYEQYF. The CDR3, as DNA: TGTGCCAGCAGCCCCCCCCCGTCGGGACCGTCCTCCTACGAGCAGTACTTC.

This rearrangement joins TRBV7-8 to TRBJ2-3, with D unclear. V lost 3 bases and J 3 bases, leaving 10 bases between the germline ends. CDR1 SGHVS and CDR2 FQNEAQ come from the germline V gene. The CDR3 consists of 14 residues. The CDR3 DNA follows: TGTGCCAGCAGCTTGGATTATTGGACAGATACGCAGTATTTT. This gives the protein CASSLDYWTDTQYF.

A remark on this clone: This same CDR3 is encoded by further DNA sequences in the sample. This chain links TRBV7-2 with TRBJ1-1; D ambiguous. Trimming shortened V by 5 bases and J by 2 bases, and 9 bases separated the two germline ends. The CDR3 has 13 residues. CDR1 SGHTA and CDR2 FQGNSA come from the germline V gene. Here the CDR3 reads CASSRGVNTEAFF. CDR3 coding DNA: TGTGCCAGCAGCCGCGGGGTAAACACTGAAGCTTTCTTT.

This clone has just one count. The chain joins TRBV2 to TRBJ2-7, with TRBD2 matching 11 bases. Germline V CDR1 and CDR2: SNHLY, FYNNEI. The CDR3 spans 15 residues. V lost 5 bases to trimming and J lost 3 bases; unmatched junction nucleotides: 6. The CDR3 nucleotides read TGTGCCAGCAGTCCATCACTAGCGGGAGTCTACGAGCAGTACTTC. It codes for CASSPSLAGVYEQYF.

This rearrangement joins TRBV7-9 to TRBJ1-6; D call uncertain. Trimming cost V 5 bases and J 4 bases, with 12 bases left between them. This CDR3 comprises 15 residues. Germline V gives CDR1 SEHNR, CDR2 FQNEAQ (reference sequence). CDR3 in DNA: TGTGCCAGCAGCCATGCCACGGTTTATAATTCACCCCTCCACTTT. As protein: CASSHATVYNSPLHF.

The DNA of the CDR3 is TGTGCCAGCAGCCCCGGGGCAGGTTCGCTCGAGCAGTACTTC. Its protein is CASSPGAGSLEQYF. The rearrangement joins TRBV7-8 to TRBJ2-7; D is possibly TRBD1 or TRBD2 (5 bases each). The V and J ends lost 5 bases and 6 bases respectively, with 17 bases between them. The CDR3 spans 14 residues. Germline CDR1 reads SGHVS; CDR2 reads FQNEAQ.

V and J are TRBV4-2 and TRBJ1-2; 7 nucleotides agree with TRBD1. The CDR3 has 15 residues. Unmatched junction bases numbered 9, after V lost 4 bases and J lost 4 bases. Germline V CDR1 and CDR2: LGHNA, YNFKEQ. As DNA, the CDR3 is TGTGCCAGCAGCCCATCGACAGGGAACCCCTATGGCTACACCTTC. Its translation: CASSPSTGNPYGYTF.

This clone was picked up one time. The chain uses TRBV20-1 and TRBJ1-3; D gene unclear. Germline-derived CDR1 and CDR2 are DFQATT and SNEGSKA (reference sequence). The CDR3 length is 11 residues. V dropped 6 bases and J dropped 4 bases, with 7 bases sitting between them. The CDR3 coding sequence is TGCAGTGCAAAAGACGGAAACACCATATATTTT. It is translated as CSAKDGNTIYF.

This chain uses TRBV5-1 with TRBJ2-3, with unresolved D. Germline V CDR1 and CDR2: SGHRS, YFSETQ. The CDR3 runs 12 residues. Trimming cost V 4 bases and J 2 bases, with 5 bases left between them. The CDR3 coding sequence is TGCGCCAGCAGCGGGGACACAGATACGCAGTATTTT. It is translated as CASSGDTDTQYF.

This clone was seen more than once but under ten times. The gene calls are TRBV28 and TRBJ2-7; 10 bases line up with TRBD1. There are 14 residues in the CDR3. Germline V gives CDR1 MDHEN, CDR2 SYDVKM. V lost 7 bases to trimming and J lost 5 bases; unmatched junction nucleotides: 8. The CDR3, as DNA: TGTGCCAGCACGGCCCGGGACAGGGGAAACGAGCAGTACTTC. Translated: CASTARDRGNEQYF.

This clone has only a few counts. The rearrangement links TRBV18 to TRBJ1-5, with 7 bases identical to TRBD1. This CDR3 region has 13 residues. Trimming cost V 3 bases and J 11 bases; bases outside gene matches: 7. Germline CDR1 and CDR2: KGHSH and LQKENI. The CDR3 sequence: CASSPGTEIAQHF. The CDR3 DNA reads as TGTGCCAGCTCACCGGGGACAGAAATAGCCCAGCATTTT.

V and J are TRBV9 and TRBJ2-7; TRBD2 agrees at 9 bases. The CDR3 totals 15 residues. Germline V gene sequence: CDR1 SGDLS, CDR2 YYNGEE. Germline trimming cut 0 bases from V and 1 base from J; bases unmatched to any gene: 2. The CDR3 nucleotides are TGTGCCAGCAGCGTAGGCCTAGCGGGGTCCTACGAGCAGTACTTC. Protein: CASSVGLAGSYEQYF.

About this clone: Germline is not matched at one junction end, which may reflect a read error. The CDR3 sequence is CASSPDIF. CDR3 bases: TGTGCCAGCAGCCCCGATATATTC. The chain recombines TRBV9 with TRBJ1-2, with D unresolved. The CDR3 length is 8 residues. Per the germline V gene, CDR1 is SGDLS and CDR2 is YYNGEE.

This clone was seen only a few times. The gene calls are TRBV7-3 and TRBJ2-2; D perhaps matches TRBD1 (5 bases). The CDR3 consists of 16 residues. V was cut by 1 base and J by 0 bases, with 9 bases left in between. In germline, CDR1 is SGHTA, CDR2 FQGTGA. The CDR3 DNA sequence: TGTGCCAGCAGCTTAAGTGACAGTGCGAACACCGGGGAGCTGTTTTTT. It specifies CASSLSDSANTGELFF.

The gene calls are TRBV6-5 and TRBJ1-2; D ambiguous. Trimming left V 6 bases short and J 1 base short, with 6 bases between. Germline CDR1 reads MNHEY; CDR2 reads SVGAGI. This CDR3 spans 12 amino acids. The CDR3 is CASRSSNYGYTF. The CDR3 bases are TGTGCCAGCAGAAGCAGTAACTATGGCTACACCTTC.

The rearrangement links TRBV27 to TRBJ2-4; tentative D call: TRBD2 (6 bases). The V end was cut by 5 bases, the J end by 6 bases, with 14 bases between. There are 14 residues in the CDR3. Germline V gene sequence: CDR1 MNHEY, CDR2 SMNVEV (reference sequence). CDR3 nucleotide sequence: TGTGCCAGCAGTAGTAGGGACGGGGGAAACATTCAGTACTTC. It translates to CASSSRDGGNIQYF.

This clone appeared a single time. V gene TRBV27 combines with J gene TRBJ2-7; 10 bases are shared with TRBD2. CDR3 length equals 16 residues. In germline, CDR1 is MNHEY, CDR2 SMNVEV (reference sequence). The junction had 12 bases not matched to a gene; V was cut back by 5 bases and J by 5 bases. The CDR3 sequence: CASSPGGSGGLNEQYF. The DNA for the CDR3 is TGTGCCAGCAGTCCCGGGGGTAGCGGGGGGCTGAACGAGCAGTACTTC.

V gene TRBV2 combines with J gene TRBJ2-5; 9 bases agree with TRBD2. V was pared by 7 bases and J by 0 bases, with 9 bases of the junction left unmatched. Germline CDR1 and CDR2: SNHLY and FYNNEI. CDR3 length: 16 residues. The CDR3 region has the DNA TGTGCCAGCAACCCGAGGGCGGGGGGGTACCAAGAGACCCAGTACTTC. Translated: CASNPRAGGYQETQYF.

DNA for the CDR3: TGTGCCAGCAGTTACACACGTGACAGGGTCCAGCCCCAGCATTTT. Protein: CASSYTRDRVQPQHF. The chain is built from TRBV6-5 and TRBJ1-5; 7 bases fit TRBD1. With V trimmed by 2 bases and J by 7 bases, 8 bases remained unmatched. The CDR3 consists of 15 residues. Germline CDR1 is MNHEY and CDR2 is SVGAGI.

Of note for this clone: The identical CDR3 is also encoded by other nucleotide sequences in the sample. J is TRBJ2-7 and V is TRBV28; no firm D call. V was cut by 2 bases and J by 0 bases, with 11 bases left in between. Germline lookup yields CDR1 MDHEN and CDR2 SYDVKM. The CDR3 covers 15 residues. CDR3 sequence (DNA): TGTGCCAGCAGTTTAGCTGGTCCGAGCTCCTACGAGCAGTACTTC. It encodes CASSLAGPSSYEQYF. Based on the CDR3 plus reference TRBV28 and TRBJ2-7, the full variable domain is DVKVTQSSRYLVKRTGEKVFLECVQDMDHENMFWYRQDPGLGLRLIYFSYDVKMKEKGDIPEGYSVSREKKERFSLILESASTNQTSMYLCASSLAGPSSYEQYFGPGTRLTVT.

CDR3 in amino acids: CASSLAPGQNTEAFF. Written as DNA, the CDR3 is TGCGCCAGCAGCTTGGCGCCGGGGCAGAACACTGAAGCTTTCTTT. J is TRBJ1-1 and V is TRBV5-1; D possibly corresponds to TRBD1 (5 bases). The V end was cut by 0 bases, the J end by 1 base, with 10 bases between. The germline V gene has CDR1 SGHRS and CDR2 YFSETQ. This CDR3 is built from 15 residues.

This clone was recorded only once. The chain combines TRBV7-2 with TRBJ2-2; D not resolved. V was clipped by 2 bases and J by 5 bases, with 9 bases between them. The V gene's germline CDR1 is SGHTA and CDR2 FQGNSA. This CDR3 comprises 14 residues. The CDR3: CASSLRDSTGELFF. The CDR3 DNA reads TGTGCCAGCAGCTTAAGGGATTCGACCGGGGAGCTGTTTTTT.

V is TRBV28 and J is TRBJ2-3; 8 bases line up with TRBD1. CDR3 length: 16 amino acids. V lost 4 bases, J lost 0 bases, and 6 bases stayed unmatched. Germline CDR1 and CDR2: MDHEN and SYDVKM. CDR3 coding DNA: TGTGCCAGCAGTTCCTCCGGGACAGGCAGCACAGATACGCAGTATTTT. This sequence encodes CASSSSGTGSTDTQYF.

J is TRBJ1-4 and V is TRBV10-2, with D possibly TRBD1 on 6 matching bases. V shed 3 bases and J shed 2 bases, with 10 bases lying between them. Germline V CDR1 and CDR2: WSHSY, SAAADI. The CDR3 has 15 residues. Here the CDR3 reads CASSEQGSTNEKLFF. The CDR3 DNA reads TGCGCCAGCAGTGAACAGGGCTCGACTAATGAAAAACTGTTTTTT.

The CDR3 DNA reads as TGTGCCAGCAGAGCGACGGGCCCAATGAACACTGAAGCTTTCTTT. Its translation is CASRATGPMNTEAFF. This rearrangement joins TRBV28 to TRBJ1-1; D unresolved. CDR1 is MDHEN, CDR2 SYDVKM, per germline. This CDR3 is built from 15 residues. Between the trimmed V and J ends, which lost 6 bases and 0 bases, there was a span of 14 bases. The whole variable domain, remainder taken from reference TRBV28 and TRBJ1-1, is DVKVTQSSRYLVKRTGEKVFLECVQDMDHENMFWYRQDPGLGLRLIYFSYDVKMKEKGDIPEGYSVSREKKERFSLILESASTNQTSMYLCASRATGPMNTEAFFGQGTRLTVV.

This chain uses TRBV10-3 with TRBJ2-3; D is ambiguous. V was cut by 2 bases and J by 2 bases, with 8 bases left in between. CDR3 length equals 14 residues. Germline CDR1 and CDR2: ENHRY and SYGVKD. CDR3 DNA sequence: TGTGCCATCAGTGAGCGAGAGTACACAGATACGCAGTATTTT. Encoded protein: CAISEREYTDTQYF.

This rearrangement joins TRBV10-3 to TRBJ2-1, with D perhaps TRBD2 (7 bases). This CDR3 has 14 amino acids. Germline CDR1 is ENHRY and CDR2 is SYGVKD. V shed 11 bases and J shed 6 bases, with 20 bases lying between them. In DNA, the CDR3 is TGTGCCGGGGGGGCGGACCGTGTCGGCAATGAGCAGTTCTTC. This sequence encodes CAGGADRVGNEQFF.

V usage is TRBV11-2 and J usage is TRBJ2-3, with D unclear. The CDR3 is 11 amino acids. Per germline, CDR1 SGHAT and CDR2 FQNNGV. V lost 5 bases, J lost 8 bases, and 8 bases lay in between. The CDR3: CASSLQGTQYF. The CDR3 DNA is TGTGCCAGCAGCCTGCAAGGTACGCAGTATTTT.

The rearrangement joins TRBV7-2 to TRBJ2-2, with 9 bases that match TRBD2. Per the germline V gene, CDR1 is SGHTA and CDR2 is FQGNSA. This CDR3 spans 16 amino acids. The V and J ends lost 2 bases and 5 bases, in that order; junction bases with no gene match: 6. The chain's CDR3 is CASSLRAGGGTGELFF. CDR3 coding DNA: TGTGCCAGCAGCTTAAGAGCGGGAGGAGGGACCGGGGAGCTGTTTTTT. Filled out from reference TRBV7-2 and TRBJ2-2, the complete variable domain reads GAGVSQSPSNKVTEKGKDVELRCDPISGHTALYWYRQSLGQGLEFLIYFQGNSAPDKSGLPSDRFSAERTGGSVSTLTIQRTQQEDSAVYLCASSLRAGGGTGELFFGEGSRLTVL.